The source of this T cell receptor beta chain is a study of circulating and synovial CD4+ cells in juvenile arthritis. The CDR3 extends over 18 amino acids. V was pared by 4 bases and J by 0 bases, with 8 bases of the junction left unmatched. Germline CDR1 is SGHRS and CDR2 is YFSETQ. Patients with active juvenile idiopathic arthritis donated these samples. Profiled with immunoSEQ multiplex PCR; TCRdb holds only in-frame clones, not every one. The top ten clones hold approximately 4.6% of a sample with about 4,000 clones, approximately 80% of them seen once. Material: CD4+ T cells from synovial fluid. The source is a human donor with juvenile idiopathic arthritis. The chain recombines TRBV5-1 with TRBJ2-4, with TRBD2 matching 12 bases. CDR3 coding DNA: TGCGCCAGCAGCCCGACTAGCGGGAGACCGGGAGCCAAAAACATTCAGTACTTC. Its translation is CASSPTSGRPGAKNIQYF.